Presented here are 18 T cell receptor beta chains from one specimen sequenced in a study of cytomegalovirus exposure and HLA in healthy donors. It was with 60 Vbeta and 13 Jbeta primers that the PCR ran. Generated by immunoSEQ multiplex PCR, the TCRdb table keeps only in-frame clones and is missing some. The sample lists roughly 97,000 clones, 60% to 85% occurring once. The sample consisted of PBMCs. These receptors were collected from a woman aged 18-29 years in good health and CMV-seropositive.

In this sample, this clone turned up a few times. The gene calls are TRBV7-2 and TRBJ1-1; D is unresolved. V was shortened by 2 bases and J by 1 base, with 5 bases between the two germline ends. The CDR3 extends over 13 amino acids. Looked up from germline, CDR1 is SGHTA and CDR2 is FQGNSA. The CDR3 DNA reads as TGTGCCAGCAGCTTATGGCCGAACACTGAAGCTTTCTTT. It codes for CASSLWPNTEAFF. Supplemented by reference TRBV7-2 and TRBJ1-1, the full variable domain reads GAGVSQSPSNKVTEKGKDVELRCDPISGHTALYWYRQSLGQGLEFLIYFQGNSAPDKSGLPSDRFSAERTGGSVSTLTIQRTQQEDSAVYLCASSLWPNTEAFFGQGTRLTVV.

The chain couples TRBV5-6 to TRBJ1-2; 11 positions agree with TRBD1. Germline assignment: CDR1 SGHDT and CDR2 YYEEEE. The CDR3 totals 15 residues. V lost 4 bases to trimming and J lost 3 bases; unmatched junction nucleotides: 5. The DNA of the CDR3 is TGTGCCAGCAGCCTTTGGACAGGGGGCCACTATGGCTACACCTTC. Protein sequence: CASSLWTGGHYGYTF.

The DNA for the CDR3 is TGTGCCATCAGCCAGGGGGCTCCCCCGAACACCGGGGAGCTGTTTTTT. This gives the protein CAISQGAPPNTGELFF. The V and J genes are TRBV10-3 and TRBJ2-2, with 8 bases identical to TRBD1. The CDR3 has 16 residues. Germline loops: CDR1 ENHRY, CDR2 SYGVKD. Trimming removed 6 bases from V and 0 bases from J; junction bases left unmatched: 6.

V usage is TRBV28 and J usage is TRBJ2-1, with 7 bases fitting TRBD2. J lost 13 bases, V lost 8 bases, and 20 bases had no gene match. Per the germline V gene, CDR1 is MDHEN and CDR2 is SYDVKM. The CDR3 runs to 15 residues. The DNA for the CDR3 is TGTGCCAGCTCCTCTCAAGGAGGGAGGGCCAAGGTCCAGTTCTTC. This translates into CASSSQGGRAKVQFF.

J is TRBJ1-5 and V is TRBV6-6; 9 nucleotides line up with TRBD1. The V gene end was trimmed by 5 bases and the J gene end by 4 bases; junction bases not matched to a gene: 0. Per the germline V gene, CDR1 is MNHNY and CDR2 is SVGAGI (reference sequence). The CDR3 is 13 residues long. CDR3 sequence: CASSGTGNQPQHF. The CDR3 region has the DNA TGTGCCAGCAGTGGGACAGGGAATCAGCCCCAGCATTTT.

The chain employs TRBV7-8 and TRBJ2-7; D may be TRBD2 (6 bases). Germline CDR1 and CDR2: SGHVS and FQNEAQ. V lost 4 bases and J 4 bases, leaving 17 bases between the germline ends. This CDR3 has 15 amino acids. Here the CDR3 reads CASSWANAGFYEQYF. The CDR3 DNA reads as TGTGCCAGCAGCTGGGCAAACGCGGGGTTTTACGAGCAGTACTTC. Full variable domain (rest looked up from reference TRBV7-8 and TRBJ2-7): GAGVSQSPRYKVAKRGQDVALRCDPISGHVSLFWYQQALGQGPEFLTYFQNEAQLDKSGLPSDRFFAERPEGSVSTLKIQRTQQEDSAVYLCASSWANAGFYEQYFGPGTRLTVT.

CDR3 protein: CSVDGFGTGGAGNYGYTF. CDR3 sequence (DNA): TGCAGCGTTGATGGATTTGGGACAGGGGGCGCCGGAAACTATGGCTACACCTTC. The chain uses TRBV29-1 and TRBJ1-2, with 12 nucleotides matching TRBD1. Germline V gives CDR1 SQVTM, CDR2 ANQGSEA. The CDR3 totals 18 residues. The J segment lost 2 bases and the V segment lost 3 bases, leaving 13 bases of the junction unmatched.

Only a few counts were recorded for this clone. This chain links TRBV5-1 with TRBJ2-3; weak D call: TRBD2 (6 bases). Trimming removed 1 base from V and 4 bases from J, with 16 bases in between. This CDR3 contains 16 residues. Germline V gene sequence: CDR1 SGHRS, CDR2 YFSETQ. The CDR3 bases are TGCGCCAGCAGCTTGTTCGGAGGGGTAATGCCAGATACGCAGTATTTT. Amino acids: CASSLFGGVMPDTQYF.

Here the CDR3 DNA reads TGCAGCGATGGACAGGGGACCTACGAGCAGTACTTC. Encoded protein: CSDGQGTYEQYF. The chain recombines TRBV29-1 with TRBJ2-7, with TRBD1 identical over 9 bases. The CDR3 loop spans 12 amino acids. The V and J ends lost 7 bases and 2 bases, in that order; junction bases with no gene match: 3. Looked up from germline, CDR1 is SQVTM and CDR2 is ANQGSEA.

The rearrangement joins TRBV5-1 to TRBJ2-7; 8 positions agree with TRBD2. The CDR3 is 16 amino acids. V shed 2 bases and J 4 bases; nucleotides not matched to a gene: 11. Germline V gene lookup returns CDR1 SGHRS and CDR2 YFSETQ. The CDR3 sequence: CASSLGPLAGQYEQYF. CDR3 in DNA: TGCGCCAGCAGCTTAGGTCCCTTAGCGGGACAATACGAGCAGTACTTC.

This chain connects TRBV6-1 to TRBJ2-5, with D possibly being TRBD1 (6 bases). In germline, CDR1 is MNHNS, CDR2 SASEGT. This CDR3 is 14 amino acids long. V dropped 4 bases and J dropped 4 bases, with 13 bases sitting between them. The CDR3 DNA is TGTGCCAGCAGTGGAGGCAGGGGAGTAGAGACCCAGTACTTC. This codes for CASSGGRGVETQYF.

This clone was observed a few times. The V gene is TRBV27, the J gene TRBJ2-2; 10 bases are shared with TRBD2. Trimming took 6 bases from V and 6 from J; bases not matched to a gene: 7. Germline CDR1 and CDR2: MNHEY and SMNVEV (reference sequence). This CDR3 region has 15 residues. The CDR3, as DNA: TGTGCCAGCAGAACTAGCGGGAATGCCCCCGGGGAGCTGTTTTTT. This encodes CASRTSGNAPGELFF.

The chain recombines TRBV7-8 with TRBJ1-1, with 9 bases fitting TRBD1. The CDR3 is 14 amino acids. V lost 5 bases, J lost 4 bases, and 5 bases stayed unmatched. From germline, CDR1 is SGHVS and CDR2 FQNEAQ. This CDR3 is CASSLGTGSTEAFF. In DNA form, the CDR3 reads TGTGCCAGCAGCCTAGGGACAGGGAGCACTGAAGCTTTCTTT.

This chain joins TRBV5-6 and TRBJ1-1, with TRBD1 matching over 7 bases. The germline gives CDR1 SGHDT, CDR2 YYEEEE. Trimming took 3 bases from V and 0 from J; bases not matched to a gene: 5. The CDR3 extends over 15 amino acids. The CDR3 nucleotides read TGTGCCAGCAGCTCCCAGGGGGAAATGAACACTGAAGCTTTCTTT. Its translation: CASSSQGEMNTEAFF.

This chain uses TRBV28 with TRBJ2-3; 14 bases fit TRBD2. With V trimmed by 6 bases and J by 2 bases, 7 bases remained unmatched. Germline lookup yields CDR1 MDHEN and CDR2 SYDVKM. The CDR3 runs 17 residues. The CDR3 DNA reads TGTGCCAGCAGGACTAGCGGGGGGGAGCGCCTCACAGATACGCAGTATTTT. Encoded protein: CASRTSGGERLTDTQYF. Based on the CDR3 plus reference TRBV28 and TRBJ2-3, the full variable domain is DVKVTQSSRYLVKRTGEKVFLECVQDMDHENMFWYRQDPGLGLRLIYFSYDVKMKEKGDIPEGYSVSREKKERFSLILESASTNQTSMYLCASRTSGGERLTDTQYFGPGTRLTVL.

V gene TRBV30 combines with J gene TRBJ2-3; 8 nucleotides align to TRBD1. Trimming took 2 bases from V and 4 from J; bases not matched to a gene: 8. CDR3 size: 15 residues. The germline V gene has CDR1 GTSNPN and CDR2 SVGIG (reference sequence). DNA of the CDR3: TGTGCCTGGAGTCGCGGACAGGGTCGGGCAGATACGCAGTATTTT. This encodes CAWSRGQGRADTQYF.

The chain joins TRBV6-6 to TRBJ2-7, with 12 bases fitting TRBD2. This CDR3 is built from 14 residues. The V and J ends lost 7 bases and 3 bases, in that order; junction bases with no gene match: 4. Looked up from germline, CDR1 is MNHNY and CDR2 is SVGAGI (reference sequence). DNA for the CDR3: TGTGCCAGCACCCGGACTAGCGGGGACTACGAGCAGTACTTC. Translated, it gives CASTRTSGDYEQYF.

The chain couples TRBV6-5 to TRBJ2-2, with TRBD1 matching 8 bases. The CDR3 consists of 16 residues. Trimming at V came to 4 bases and at J to 7 bases, leaving 11 bases not matched to a gene. In germline, CDR1 is MNHEY, CDR2 SVGAGI. The CDR3 DNA is TGTGCCAGCAGTTCGACGCTACAGGGGGGATACGGGGAGCTGTTTTTT. Its protein product is CASSSTLQGGYGELFF.